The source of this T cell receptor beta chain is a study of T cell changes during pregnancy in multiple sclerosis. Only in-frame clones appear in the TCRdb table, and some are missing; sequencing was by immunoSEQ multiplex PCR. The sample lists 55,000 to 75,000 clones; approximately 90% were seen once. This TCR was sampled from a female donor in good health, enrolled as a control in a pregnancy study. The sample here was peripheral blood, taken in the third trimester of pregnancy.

The CDR3 DNA follows: TGCGCCAGCAGCACCCACAGGGTGGATGGCACAGATACGCAGTATTTT. Encoded protein: CASSTHRVDGTDTQYF. V and J are TRBV4-1 and TRBJ2-3; D is perhaps TRBD1 (6 bases). The V end was cut by 5 bases, the J end by 1 base, with 16 bases between. Germline V gene data show CDR1 as MGHRA and CDR2 as YSYEKL. CDR3 length equals 16 residues.